This section outlines one TCR beta chain sequence together with its context. Its antigen is as yet unknown. This sample was included in a study of vaccination and CD4 T cells after COVID-19. Overall study: It was a median about 93 days after diagnosis, with a range of 35 to 161, that post-COVID samples were drawn. Overlapping spike peptides served as the stimulus for the cells. These peptides came from SARS-CoV-2 and from the common cold coronaviruses HCoV-NL63, HCoV-OC43 and HCoV-229E.

Cultured CD4+ T-cell DNA underwent Oncomine TCR Beta short-read sequencing. Each CDR3 protein is one row after TCRdb ran MiXCR on the PCR reads. This sample has about 18,000 distinct CDR3 sequences, with 50% found just once. Trimming removed 6 bases from V and 4 bases from J, with 12 bases in between. The CDR3 contains 13 residues. Treatment given: approximately nine-day PBMC culture with coronavirus spike peptide pools or control peptides (ViraFEST assay). IL-2 (around 9.1 IU/ml) and peptide pools (around 9.6 ug/ml) were added to cultures of some 2.2 million PBMCs per well. The sequence was collected from a human donor who had recovered from COVID-19. Source material: CD4+ T cells from blood, cultured in vitro. This sequence joins TRBV12-3 or TRBV12-4 and TRBJ2-5, with a tentative D call TRBD2 (5 bases). Here the CDR3 reads CASSRGGRETQYF. The DNA of the CDR3 is TGTGCCAGCAGCCGGGGTGGGCGAGAGACCCAGTACTTC.